This T cell receptor (beta chain) is drawn from a study of blood T cell repertoires in COVID-19. Study-level information: Acute-phase and convalescent COVID-19 samples originated in the United States, Italy and Spain. Sample material is recorded as cDNA or gDNA derived from T cells, B-cell-depleted T cells, or PBMCs.

Germline V gives CDR1 SGDLS, CDR2 YYNGEE. This CDR3 region has 17 residues. J was trimmed by 1 base and V by 4 bases; bases with no gene match: 5. In the original processing: Quantification of nucleated cells was approximated via reference gene primer amplification. Clones were sequenced by immunoSEQ multiplex PCR, and TCRdb holds only the in-frame ones, with some missing. V and J calls and clone size are given by that table; D and trimming were obtained from the DNA. The sample contains 100,000 or so clones, about four fifths of which appear only once. This chain uses TRBV9 with TRBJ2-3; TRBD2 agrees at 14 bases. The TCR originated in a human donor in a cohort sampled during active COVID-19. Sequencing was performed on peripheral blood. The CDR3 region is CASSSGLAGAGTDTQYF. The CDR3 DNA reads as TGTGCCAGCAGCTCGGGACTAGCGGGGGCGGGCACAGATACGCAGTATTTT. The full variable domain, completed using reference TRBV9 and TRBJ2-3, is DSGVTQTPKHLITATGQRVTLRCSPRSGDLSVYWYQQSLDQGLQFLIQYYNGEERAKGNILERFSAQQFPDLHSELNLSSLELGDSALYFCASSSGLAGAGTDTQYFGPGTRLTVL.